This is a list of T cell receptor beta chains from one sample in a study of spatial heterogeneity in lung cancer. TCRdb fed the 5' RACE reads into MiXCR, producing one record per CDR3 protein. The data show approximately 21,000 distinct CDR3 sequences, with 3% to 3.5% seen just once and 29% held by the top ten. This specimen consisted of PBMCs, obtained at surgery. These TCRs come from a female donor with early-stage non-small cell lung cancer. Each CDR3 is given with its conserved first and last residue. Expanded clones are given a class, and other clones once, few, many or no size at all.

clone size: many; V gene: TRBV24-1; CDR3 protein: CATSDSGTGAGYTF
clone size: many; V gene: TRBV28; CDR3 protein: CASSLRLSTEAFF
clone size: medium-sized; V gene: TRBV4-1; CDR3 protein: CASRAPGPQETQYF
clone size: few; V gene: TRBV3-1; CDR3 protein: CASSHSTENTGELFF
clone size: many; V gene: TRBV6-6; CDR3 protein: CASKILAGYNEQFF
clone size: medium-sized; V gene: TRBV4-1; CDR3 protein: CASSLAGGPEETQYF
clone size: many; V gene: TRBV20-1; CDR3 protein: CSADAGTLMGTDTQYF
clone size: many; V gene: TRBV2; CDR3 protein: CASSAWGGSAYEQYF
clone size: many; V gene: TRBV14; CDR3 protein: CASSLFSIGLAGGQTTSSYNEQFF
clone size: many; V gene: TRBV12-3/TRBV12-4; CDR3 protein: CASSRGGDEKLFF
clone size: many; V gene: TRBV7-8; CDR3 protein: CASSADRFSGGPYEQYF
clone size: many; V gene: TRBV7-2; CDR3 protein: CASSPTRGGLPLGETQYF
clone size: medium-sized; V gene: TRBV20-1; CDR3 protein: CSAPGQGASEQYF
clone size: many; V gene: TRBV2; CDR3 protein: CASRRGGYEQYF
clone size: many; V gene: TRBV20-1; CDR3 protein: CSATGDGRMKTQYF
clone size: many; V gene: TRBV7-3; CDR3 protein: CASSSILSGSRNTGELFF
clone size: many; V gene: TRBV3-1; CDR3 protein: CASSRTANYEQYF
clone size: many; V gene: TRBV6-6; CDR3 protein: CASSPSGGDRQPQHF
clone size: many; V gene: TRBV21-1; CDR3 protein: CASSMSRSNQPQHF
clone size: many; V gene: TRBV29-1; CDR3 protein: CSVGEGGYGYTF
clone size: many; V gene: TRBV7-2; CDR3 protein: CASSPLTGGRGNTEAFF
clone size: many; V gene: TRBV28; CDR3 protein: CASTPFPSSRYGYTF
clone size: -; V gene: TRBV6-5; CDR3 protein: CASSNSGELFF
clone size: many; V gene: TRBV9; CDR3 protein: CASSVAATSATQYF
clone size: many; V gene: TRBV25-1; CDR3 protein: CARIAGRKAETQYF
clone size: -; V gene: TRBV27; CDR3 protein: CASSLTGADEKLFF
clone size: -; V gene: TRBV12-3/TRBV12-4; CDR3 protein: CASRWGNEAFF
clone size: many; V gene: TRBV5-1; CDR3 protein: CASSQEGGTQYF
clone size: few; V gene: TRBV3-1; CDR3 protein: CASSQDGLANTDTQYF
clone size: -; V gene: TRBV4-2; CDR3 protein: CASSQGVAGGVEQYF
clone size: many; V gene: TRBV11-1; CDR3 protein: CASSPGPTQPQHF
clone size: many; V gene: TRBV5-6; CDR3 protein: CASSFFRTSGRGVPDTQYF
clone size: few; V gene: TRBV27; CDR3 protein: CASAEDRSSYEQYF
clone size: many; V gene: TRBV7-9; CDR3 protein: CASSISEGEQFF
clone size: few; V gene: TRBV7-3; CDR3 protein: CASSASGSVETQYF
clone size: many; V gene: TRBV28; CDR3 protein: CASSFPAGGRNEKLFF
clone size: many; V gene: TRBV18; CDR3 protein: CASSPGTGGQPQHF
clone size: many; V gene: TRBV5-3; CDR3 protein: CARSLGLAGDNEQFF
clone size: many; V gene: TRBV29-1; CDR3 protein: CSVGRGGLGTGELFF
clone size: many; V gene: TRBV2; CDR3 protein: CASRTDGSTDTQYF
clone size: many; V gene: TRBV5-4; CDR3 protein: CASSPPSGSSYEQYF
clone size: many; V gene: TRBV12-5; CDR3 protein: CASGQLEPLNEQFF
clone size: many; V gene: TRBV18; CDR3 protein: CASSWDKNTEAFF
clone size: many; V gene: TRBV12-3/TRBV12-4; CDR3 protein: CASSLDGWSSYEQYF
clone size: few; V gene: TRBV20-1; CDR3 protein: CSARVSRQETQYF
clone size: many; V gene: TRBV10-2; CDR3 protein: CASSESSMNQPQHF
clone size: many; V gene: TRBV27; CDR3 protein: CASSWQGRGETQYF
clone size: medium-sized; V gene: TRBV10-3; CDR3 protein: CAISGSWYNEQFF
clone size: -; V gene: TRBV7-9; CDR3 protein: CASSTSERQGPNEKLFF
clone size: many; V gene: TRBV5-6; CDR3 protein: CASSWMDGFYEQYF
clone size: medium-sized; V gene: TRBV12-3/TRBV12-4; CDR3 protein: CASSFLGRAEDTQYF
clone size: many; V gene: TRBV27; CDR3 protein: CASSTRWSGSSYEQYF
clone size: many; V gene: TRBV6-2/TRBV6-3; CDR3 protein: CASRRDSTGNTIYF
clone size: many; V gene: TRBV5-6; CDR3 protein: CASRGGTPLPDEQFF
clone size: many; V gene: TRBV6-2/TRBV6-3; CDR3 protein: CASSYTGPGGNEQFF